This TCR beta chain was obtained from a study of patients and donors after allogeneic stem cell transplantation. This CDR3 has 15 amino acids. Trimming pared 0 bases from V and 0 bases from J, leaving 9 bases between. From germline, CDR1 is SGHVS and CDR2 FQNEAQ. In TCRdb, the RT-PCR reads were re-called with MiXCR into one record per CDR3 protein. Of 920,000 or so distinct CDR3 sequences detected, roughly 18% appear once; the ten largest clones hold roughly 6.4%. This clonotype was counted between two and nine times. The chain has TRBV7-8 and TRBJ2-7, with D possibly matching TRBD1 (5 bases). The origin of this receptor is a human donor who was either an allogeneic HSCT recipient or a stem cell or donor lymphocyte infusion donor (not recorded which). It is not recorded whose cells these are; they may come from a transplant donor. Sequences were obtained from blood, either unsorted or a sorted T cell fraction (not recorded which). This CDR3 is CASSLAGAPSYEQYF. CDR3 sequence (DNA): TGTGCCAGCAGCTTAGCTGGGGCCCCCTCCTACGAGCAGTACTTC.